The T cell receptor beta chain described here comes from a study of identical twins' blood T cells. TCRdb processed the 5' RACE reads anew with MiXCR; each CDR3 protein has one entry. The sample contains roughly 380,000 distinct CDR3 sequences, 28% of which appear only once. Reared together, all three twin pairs probably met the same infectious agents and vaccines. Germline assignment: CDR1 SNHLY and CDR2 FYNNEI. V lost 6 bases and J lost 4, with 16 bases in between. The CDR3 loop spans 15 amino acids. This sequence joins TRBV2 and TRBJ1-3, with a weak D call TRBD1 (5 bases). The sample consisted of PBMCs. The clonotype comes from a woman between 18 and 50 years old in good health. In nucleotides, the CDR3 is TGTGCCAGCAGACTCAGGGTGCTCCCGGGAAACACCATATATTTT. Its protein is CASRLRVLPGNTIYF.